This T cell receptor (beta chain) stems from a study of PD-1 blockade in classical Hodgkin lymphoma. This clone is a singleton in its sample. Documented time point: cycle 4 day 1 (C4D1), after 6 weeks of nivolumab. Relapse was seen in all patients after autologous stem cell transplantation, and brentuximab vedotin exposure was variable. From thawed PBMCs, magnetic negative selection was used to isolate the CD8+ T cells. The study recorded best responses of complete response, partial response or progressive disease. Clones were sequenced by immunoSEQ multiplex PCR, and TCRdb holds only the in-frame ones, with some missing. Of about 9,900 clones listed, less than 80% are singletons. The sequence derives from a human donor with classical Hodgkin lymphoma. This sample comprised CD8+ T cells from blood, obtained before the fourth cycle of nivolumab.

The CDR3 nucleotides are TGTGCCAGCAGCCAAGATACCAGCACAGATACGCAGTATTTT. Amino acids: CASSQDTSTDTQYF. The chain links TRBV4-2 to TRBJ2-3; D not resolved. V was trimmed by 0 bases and J by 0 bases, leaving 4 bases between them. There are 14 residues in the CDR3. Germline loops: CDR1 LGHNA, CDR2 YNFKEQ.